This T cell receptor (beta chain) was retrieved from a study of CD8+CD57+ T cells in acquired aplastic anemia. As for the study in general: DNA per sorted CD4+ or CD8+ sample ranged roughly 0.17 to 27.4 ug, averaging roughly 3.2 ug. Regarding the study as a whole: Patients and healthy controls showed no significant CD8+ Simpson's diversity difference. Sharing between patients and controls was observed for roughly 30 CD8+ CDR3 sequences.

The study profiled TCR beta VDJ and CDR3 using genomic DNA as template. In TCRdb, the reads were re-called with MiXCR into one record per CDR3 protein. Found here are 200,000 or so distinct CDR3 sequences, around 65% of them singletons; the top ten hold roughly 50%. The CDR3 is 14 residues long. Germline V lookup: CDR1 SGDLS, CDR2 YYNGEE. Between the trimmed V and J ends, which lost 1 base and 6 bases, there was a span of 8 bases. With regard to this clonotype: The antigen is unknown.

This chain joins TRBV9 and TRBJ1-6; D ambiguous. Sequencing was carried out using sorted CD4+, CD8+, or CD8+CD57+ T cells (not recorded which) from PBMCs. The TCR comes from a human donor with severe aplastic anemia or a healthy control (not recorded which). CDR3 nucleotide sequence: TGTGCCAGCAGCGTATACAGCGCTAATTCACCCCTCCACTTT. As protein: CASSVYSANSPLHF.